This TCR beta chain derives from a study of Graves' ophthalmopathy and Graves' hyperthyroidism. Amplification of the TCR beta CDR3 regions used RNA transcripts (as template). Amplification began with first-round RT-PCR using HTBI primers, then second-round multiplex PCR was performed. TCRdb redid the calling of the multiplex PCR reads with MiXCR, one entry per CDR3 protein. The sample lists over a million distinct CDR3 sequences; 35% to 45% were seen once. Overall study results and limits: Blood contained most expanded thyroid clonotypes exceeding 0.001 frequency.

Each diagnosis was determined on the basis of clinical symptoms, serum thyroxine, TRAb, thyroid ultrasound and orbital computed tomography. About this clonotype itself: Antigen unknown.

Trimming took 8 bases from V and 7 from J, leaving 21 bases between them. The CDR3 contains 14 residues. Germline CDR1 is SGDLS and CDR2 is YYNGEE. The V and J genes are TRBV9 and TRBJ1-2, with a possible D match to TRBD1 (6 bases). The sequenced sample was peripheral blood or thyroid tissue (not recorded which). This TCR was recovered from an adult man with Graves' hyperthyroidism. The CDR3 protein is CASSIESTGSGYTF. DNA for the CDR3: TGTGCCAGTAGTATAGAGTCTACAGGGAGTGGCTACACCTTC.